Following are 22 T cell receptor beta chains from one sample sequenced in a study of T-cell reconstitution after alpha-beta-depleted transplantation in children. The TCRbeta library incorporated unique molecular identifiers. One entry per CDR3 protein results from TCRdb running MiXCR on the PCR reads. The repertoire holds around 5,000 distinct CDR3 sequences, with about 25% as singletons. The specimen was PBMCs, mostly from graft donor cells, collected 60 days after TCRalphabeta/CD19-depleted stem cell transplant. The receptor set was obtained from a male patient under 10 years old who had a stem cell transplant for acute lymphoblastic leukemia, so the T cells may come from the graft donor.

This clonotype is medium-sized within its sample. In DNA, the CDR3 is TGTGCCAGCACCCGGGGGACTAGCGGGACGGGGACCGGGGAGCTGTTTTTT. It specifies CASTRGTSGTGTGELFF. The rearrangement uses TRBV6-6 and TRBJ2-2, with TRBD2 matching 13 bases. Germline-derived CDR1 and CDR2 are MNHNY and SVGAGI (reference sequence). V lost 7 bases, J lost 5 bases, and 10 bases stayed unmatched. The CDR3 runs 17 residues.

This clonotype is large (0.1 to 1%) within its sample. The chain recombines TRBV12-3 or TRBV12-4 with TRBJ2-3; D possibly corresponds to TRBD2 (6 bases). The CDR3 is 13 amino acids. V lost 6 bases and J 5 bases, leaving 12 bases between the germline ends. CDR3 nucleotide sequence: TGTGCCAGCAGCCTGGCCGGGGGAGATACGCAGTATTTT. This translates into CASSLAGGDTQYF.

Many counts were recorded for this clonotype. This chain joins TRBV20-1 and TRBJ2-3, with 7 bases lining up with TRBD2. Looked up from germline, CDR1 is DFQATT and CDR2 is SNEGSKA (reference sequence). The CDR3 runs to 15 residues. The V and J ends lost 6 bases and 4 bases, in that order; junction bases with no gene match: 13. The CDR3 nucleotides are TGCAGTGCCCCCGTACAGCGGGATGGAGCAGATACGCAGTATTTT. It encodes CSAPVQRDGADTQYF.

Judged by abundance, this clonotype is medium-sized. The chain employs TRBV20-1 and TRBJ1-5; TRBD1 matches at 8 bases. With V trimmed by 3 bases and J by 5 bases, 0 bases remained unmatched. This CDR3 comprises 12 residues. Germline assignment: CDR1 DFQATT and CDR2 SNEGSKA (reference sequence). CDR3 sequence (DNA): TGCAGTGCTAGGACAGGGGATCAGCCCCAGCATTTT. It specifies CSARTGDQPQHF.

This clonotype was recorded many times. The gene calls are TRBV7-2 and TRBJ1-6; D unclear. Looked up from germline, CDR1 is SGHTA and CDR2 is FQGNSA. V shed 1 base and J shed 4 bases, with 8 bases lying between them. The CDR3 is 15 residues long. CDR3 in amino acids: CASSLVARYNSPLHF. DNA for the CDR3: TGTGCCAGCAGCTTAGTGGCACGGTATAATTCACCCCTCCACTTT.

This clonotype appeared many times. The chain is built from TRBV11-1 and TRBJ2-2; 7 nucleotides match TRBD2. This CDR3 contains 19 residues. Germline CDR1 SGHAT, CDR2 FQDESV (reference sequence). After removal of 4 bases from V and 3 bases from J, the junction contained 17 bases not matched to a gene. CDR3 DNA: TGTGCCAGCAGCTCACCCTTCGTCTTTGCGGGAGCTCACACCGGGGAGCTGTTTTTT. It yields the protein CASSSPFVFAGAHTGELFF. Based on the CDR3 plus reference TRBV11-1 and TRBJ2-2, the full variable domain is EAEVAQSPRYKITEKSQAVAFWCDPISGHATLYWYRQILGQGPELLVQFQDESVVDDSQLPKDRFSAERLKGVDSTLKIQPAELGDSAMYLCASSSPFVFAGAHTGELFFGEGSRLTVL.

This clonotype was seen just once. Here the CDR3 reads CASSSDSYEQYF. The CDR3 region has the DNA TGTGCCAGCTCCTCCGATTCCTACGAGCAGTACTTC. The chain has TRBV18 and TRBJ2-7; D remains ambiguous. CDR1 is KGHSH and CDR2 is LQKENI in the germline V gene. The CDR3 consists of 12 residues. Trimming removed 6 bases at V and 1 base at J, with 7 bases between.

This clonotype was detected many times. The chain combines TRBV7-9 with TRBJ1-1; D is unresolved. Trimming shortened V by 5 bases and J by 1 base, and 11 bases separated the two germline ends. The germline gives CDR1 SEHNR, CDR2 FQNEAQ (reference sequence). CDR3 length equals 14 residues. The CDR3 DNA is TGTGCCAGCAGCCCAAGCTTATCGAACACTGAAGCTTTCTTT. The encoded protein is CASSPSLSNTEAFF.

The chain employs TRBV20-1 and TRBJ1-5, with D unresolved. The V and J ends lost 4 bases and 0 bases respectively, with 7 bases between them. This CDR3 contains 13 residues. Germline V gene data show CDR1 as DFQATT and CDR2 as SNEGSKA (reference sequence). The CDR3 is CSANGDSNQPQHF. The CDR3 DNA is TGCAGTGCTAACGGGGATAGCAATCAGCCCCAGCATTTT.

By sample share, this clonotype is medium-sized (0.01 to 0.1%). V gene TRBV20-1 combines with J gene TRBJ2-1, with TRBD2 matching 14 bases. The CDR3 covers 14 residues. Germline V CDR1 and CDR2: DFQATT, SNEGSKA (reference sequence). V lost 5 bases, J lost 7 bases, and 4 bases stayed unmatched. As DNA, the CDR3 is TGCAGTGCTCAGAGGACTAGCGGGAGGAATGAGCAGTTCTTC. It yields the protein CSAQRTSGRNEQFF.

The rearrangement joins TRBV3-1 to TRBJ1-2, with D perhaps TRBD1 (6 bases). The V end was cut by 8 bases, the J end by 5 bases, with 21 bases between. The V gene's germline CDR1 is LGHDT and CDR2 YNNKEL (reference sequence). CDR3 length equals 15 residues. Written as DNA, the CDR3 is TGTGCCAGCTCCAAGGGGGTGGCAGGGAAATATGGCTACACCTTC. This codes for CASSKGVAGKYGYTF.

This clonotype is categorized as large (0.1 to 1%). This sequence joins TRBV12-3 or TRBV12-4 and TRBJ1-2; possible D gene TRBD1, 5 bases. V dropped 5 bases and J dropped 4 bases, with 8 bases sitting between them. The CDR3 extends over 12 amino acids. The DNA of the CDR3 is TGTGCCAGCAGTAGACAGTCCTATGGCTACACCTTC. As protein: CASSRQSYGYTF.

The rearrangement joins TRBV20-1 to TRBJ1-4; weak D call: TRBD1 (5 bases). CDR1 and CDR2 (germline): DFQATT, SNEGSKA (reference sequence). The CDR3 spans 15 residues. V dropped 0 bases and J dropped 4 bases, with 12 bases sitting between them. DNA for the CDR3: TGCAGTGCTAGAGATCAGGGTAGTGGTAATGAAAAACTGTTTTTT. As protein: CSARDQGSGNEKLFF.

This clonotype was seen repeatedly, ten times or more. The V gene is TRBV14, the J gene TRBJ2-7; D call uncertain. Trimming stripped 1 base from V and 4 bases from J, with 17 bases between. The CDR3 length is 16 residues. Looked up from germline, CDR1 is SGHDN and CDR2 is FVKESK. The CDR3 loop is CASSQGLRALVYEQYF. In DNA, the CDR3 is TGTGCCAGCAGCCAAGGCCTCCGGGCCTTGGTTTACGAGCAGTACTTC.

By proportion, this clonotype is large. V usage is TRBV4-2 and J usage is TRBJ2-2; no definite D call. V dropped 0 bases and J dropped 3 bases, with 11 bases sitting between them. Germline V gives CDR1 LGHNA, CDR2 YNFKEQ. This CDR3 has 16 amino acids. CDR3 DNA sequence: TGTGCCAGCAGCCAAGAGGGGAACTCCTACACCGGGGAGCTGTTTTTT. Its protein product is CASSQEGNSYTGELFF.

This clonotype was recorded at least ten times. This chain joins TRBV5-1 and TRBJ2-1; 11 bases fit TRBD2. The length of the CDR3 is 15 residues. The junction had 4 bases not matched to a gene; V was cut back by 1 base and J by 7 bases. The germline V gene encodes CDR1 SGHRS and CDR2 YFSETQ. The CDR3 coding sequence is TGCGCCAGCAGCTTGACTAGCGGGAGATGGAATGAGCAGTTCTTC. Protein sequence: CASSLTSGRWNEQFF.

This clonotype qualifies as medium-sized. The chain recombines TRBV6-1 with TRBJ1-1; no reliable D call. Per germline, CDR1 MNHNS and CDR2 SASEGT. This CDR3 has 16 residues. The germline V and J ends were trimmed by 3 bases and 1 base, with 15 bases remaining between them. CDR3 nucleotide sequence: TGTGCCAGCAGTGATTCCCTACCCCCAGAGAACACTGAAGCTTTCTTT. Translation: CASSDSLPPENTEAFF.

V and J are TRBV11-3 and TRBJ2-1; TRBD1 is a possible D gene (6 bases). The CDR3 loop spans 15 amino acids. The germline V gene has CDR1 SGHNT and CDR2 YENEEA. Trimming stripped 3 bases from V and 0 bases from J, with 9 bases between. This CDR3 is CASSFTGISYNEQFF. The CDR3 DNA reads as TGTGCCAGCAGCTTTACAGGGATCTCCTACAATGAGCAGTTCTTC. Variable domain in full (rest from reference TRBV11-3 and TRBJ2-1): EAGVVQSPRYKIIEKKQPVAFWCNPISGHNTLYWYLQNLGQGPELLIRYENEEAVDDSQLPKDRFSAERLKGVDSTLKIQPAELGDSAVYLCASSFTGISYNEQFFGPGTRLTVL.

This clonotype was detected only once. The chain uses TRBV2 and TRBJ2-2; D remains unclear. This CDR3 has 12 residues. The germline gives CDR1 SNHLY, CDR2 FYNNEI. Trimming removed 5 bases at V and 5 bases at J, with 6 bases between. The CDR3 bases are TGTGCCAGCAGTAGGGATACCGGGGAGCTGTTTTTT. Translating gives CASSRDTGELFF. The entire variable domain, with the rest obtained from reference TRBV2 and TRBJ2-2, is as follows: EPEVTQTPSHQVTQMGQEVILRCVPISNHLYFYWYRQILGQKVEFLVSFYNNEISEKSEIFDDQFSVERPDGSNFTLKIRSTKLEDSAMYFCASSRDTGELFFGEGSRLTVL.

In this sample, this clonotype turned up many times. This rearrangement joins TRBV20-1 to TRBJ2-2; a weak D match, TRBD1 (6 bases). V lost 6 bases, J lost 1 base, and 12 bases lay in between. The CDR3 spans 14 residues. Looked up from germline, CDR1 is DFQATT and CDR2 is SNEGSKA (reference sequence). The CDR3 DNA is TGCAGTGCCCGACAGGAATTGAACACCGGGGAGCTGTTTTTT. This sequence encodes CSARQELNTGELFF.

The chain carries TRBV6-2 or TRBV6-3 and TRBJ2-4, with 7 bases matching TRBD2. Germline V gene data show CDR1 as MNHEY and CDR2 as SVGEGT. There are 16 residues in the CDR3. V lost 6 bases to trimming and J lost 3 bases; unmatched junction nucleotides: 11. CDR3 in amino acids: CASSHPGEGDKNIQYF. CDR3 bases: TGTGCCAGCAGCCACCCCGGGGAGGGTGACAAAAACATTCAGTACTTC.

This clonotype has ten or more counts. The V call is TRBV7-9, the J call TRBJ1-5; tentatively, D is TRBD1 (6 bases). The CDR3 sequence is 15 residues long. Trimming removed 1 base from V and 5 bases from J, with 12 bases in between. Germline CDR1 SEHNR, CDR2 FQNEAQ (reference sequence). CDR3 DNA: TGTGCCAGCAGCTTAGGGGCAGGGGAGCATCAGCCCCAGCATTTT. It codes for CASSLGAGEHQPQHF.